A single T cell receptor beta chain is shown here with its context. This clonotype was seen ten or more times. Its antigen is still unknown. No base-level quality is on record; no much larger clone is a single base apart. This entry comes from a study of molecular identifiers for immune sequencing clone quantification (dated by TCRdb to 2016 to 2019). With regard to the full study: In a replicate experiment, RNA from roughly 21,000 or 96,000 naive CD8 T cells was split into five aliquots, four of which were sequenced. This methods study used CD8 T cells to benchmark TCR RNA copy counting and molecular-identifier clustering-based TCR repertoire sequencing (MIDCIRS). Here is what the overall study found, with its caveats: Identical TCR molecules sharing a barcode could cause highly expanded clone sizes to be underestimated. In CMV-specific effector cells, clones with more than 20 RNA copies contained over 97% of molecules, whereas in naive cells such clones contained under 1% of molecules. Modeling indicated approximately 3.2 TCR RNA copies recovered per cell, compared with about 9.7 by digital PCR, which implies a capture efficiency of approximately 31%. When barcode sub-clustering was omitted, TCR diversity was inflated by chimeric consensus sequences, with chimeras reaching as high as 47%. The naive libraries included spiked-in Jurkat TCR RNA (roughly ten copies' worth), and this Jurkat TCR RNA is not part of the donor repertoire. Spiked-in Jurkat TCR RNA equivalent to a single cell was reported to be detectable even among approximately 900,000 naive CD8 T cells.

CDR1 DFQATT and CDR2 SNEGSKA were looked up in the germline V gene (reference sequence). Deletion took 3 bases off V and 1 base off J, with a span of 12 bases between the germline ends. The CDR3 runs 14 amino acids, cysteine and phenylalanine included. Only the CDR3 region is kept as DNA, spanning 42 bases read in frame from base 1. Libraries of naive CD8 T cells were generated from roughly 20,000 to 1,000,000 sorted cells, with 10%, 30% or 50% of the purified RNA used. On a BD FACSAria II, naive CD8 T cells were FACS-sorted as CD8+CD4-CCR7+CD45RA+ and collected into RLT Plus buffer. To test detection sensitivity, Jurkat RNA equal to ten TCR copies was added to samples of roughly 17,000-1,100,000 naive CD8 T cells. CD8 T cells were enriched using RosetteSep CD8+ T Cell Enrichment Cocktail and Ficoll-Paque, and the enriched cells then underwent ACK red cell lysis. The receptor library was made with PCR. These reads were obtained on an Illumina HiSeq 4000. Preparation of bulk TCR libraries followed a previously described approach, with the TCR primers listed in Table S5. Purification of total RNA was performed with the Qiagen AllPrep DNA/RNA kit. Reads from multiple sequencing runs of the same library were pooled before analysis. As for the original processing: Reads were retained only if the reads had an exact TCR constant sequence, and the retained reads were trimmed to 150 nt and grouped according to their 12-nt molecular barcodes. Reads inside each barcode group were sub-clustered using a 15% Levenshtein threshold, and a quality-weighted consensus sequence was constructed for each RNA molecule. Non-functional sequences were discarded, and so were lower-count sequences lying one edit away from another sequence. On the basis of fitting two negative binomial distributions, barcode sub-clusters with fewer than 20% of the maximum read count were discarded. TCRdb redid the processing of the public reads, applying fastp at Q25 and MiXCR, and retained in-frame beta chains. Each CDR3 protein appears once, grouped with its most common genes and DNA. V and J calls and clone size were set by TCRdb, not the authors. A total of some 320,000 distinct CDR3 sequences appear in this sample, 20% to 25% of them only once. About 0.81% of the sample rests with the top ten.

The TCR sequence derives from a human donor in good health. Some libraries in this study had Jurkat cell RNA spiked in. The chain employs TRBV20-1 and TRBJ1-2; no D segment can be confidently identified. The sample comprised naive CD8+ T cells from blood, with Jurkat cell RNA spiked in. The cell subset or site label here, explained by the study, means: FACS-sorted CD8+CD4-CCR7+CD45RA+ naive T cells. The bases are TGCAGTGCTAGTAAACAGCTTCATAACTATGGCTACACCTTC. It codes for CSASKQLHNYGYTF.